The T cell receptor beta chain described here comes from a study of shared clonotypes between healthy human individuals. The protocol was immunoSEQ multiplex PCR, while the TCRdb copy is restricted to in-frame clones and leaves out a portion. The table shows about 1.1 million clones, with 70% to 80% occurring only once. Trimming cost V 5 bases and J 5 bases, with 15 bases left between them. CDR3 length: 15 amino acids. CDR1 is MNHEY, CDR2 SMNVEV, per germline (reference sequence). The genes are TRBV27 and TRBJ1-4, with a weak D call TRBD1 (5 bases). The material sequenced was memory CD4+ T cells from PBMCs. Described subset: CD45RA-negative fraction. The TCR was taken from a man aged 18 to 30 in good health. Some clones in this sample may be carry-over from other donors' samples. The CDR3 nucleotides read TGTGCCAGCAGTCCTCGGGGGGGACCAAATGAAAAACTGTTTTTT. Translation gives CASSPRGGPNEKLFF.